What follows are 26 T cell receptor beta chains derived from one specimen sequenced in a study of T-cell memory formation after mild COVID-19. Each CDR3 protein is one row after TCRdb ran MiXCR on the 5' RACE reads. The profile shows approximately 99,000 distinct CDR3 sequences, 15% to 20% of them singletons. Sequencing was carried out using PBMCs or a T cell subset sorted from them (not recorded which). The receptor set was obtained from a man aged 18 to 29 who had mild COVID-19 (a few samples of this study predate the infection). Cell type and time point are not known.

This clonotype was detected only a few times. The CDR3 sequence: CASSSGLPLQETQYF. The DNA for the CDR3 is TGCGCCAGCAGCTCTGGGCTACCGCTGCAAGAGACCCAGTACTTC. This chain uses TRBV5-1 with TRBJ2-5; D uncertain. The CDR3 spans 15 residues. Trimming left V 3 bases short and J 2 bases short, with 14 bases between. Germline CDR1 is SGHRS and CDR2 is YFSETQ.

The chain recombines TRBV6-6 with TRBJ2-5; D possibly corresponds to TRBD2 (5 bases). Trimming left V 7 bases short and J 0 bases short, with 12 bases between. The germline CDR1 and CDR2 sequences are MNHNY and SVGAGI (reference sequence). The CDR3 consists of 14 residues. CDR3 nucleotides: TGTGCCAGCAAGTCCCGGGGTCACCAAGAGACCCAGTACTTC. The encoded protein is CASKSRGHQETQYF.

The chain uses TRBV12-3 or TRBV12-4 and TRBJ1-4; D may be TRBD1 (5 bases). This CDR3 comprises 14 residues. Trimming stripped 3 bases from V and 8 bases from J, with 13 bases between. CDR3 amino acids: CASSFFQGREKLFF. DNA of the CDR3: TGTGCCAGCAGTTTTTTCCAGGGAAGGGAAAAACTGTTTTTT.

The V call is TRBV18, the J call TRBJ1-5; D is ambiguous. The germline gives CDR1 KGHSH, CDR2 LQKENI. The CDR3 runs to 14 residues. Deletions cut 1 base from V and 4 bases from J, with 8 bases between. The CDR3 sequence: CASSPQGENQPQHF. Here the CDR3 DNA reads TGTGCCAGCTCACCACAGGGAGAAAATCAGCCCCAGCATTTT.

The rearrangement joins TRBV5-1 to TRBJ2-6, with TRBD1 matching 9 bases. CDR1 is SGHRS, CDR2 YFSETQ, per germline. Trimming removed 4 bases from V and 0 bases from J; junction bases left unmatched: 5. The CDR3 runs to 17 residues. The CDR3 coding sequence is TGCGCCAGCAGCAGGACAGGGGAGAGCTCTGGGGCCAACGTCCTGACTTTC. This encodes CASSRTGESSGANVLTF.

The chain has TRBV5-1 and TRBJ2-3, with D possibly matching TRBD2 (7 bases). CDR3 length: 16 residues. In germline, CDR1 is SGHRS, CDR2 YFSETQ. Deletions cut 0 bases from V and 6 bases from J, with 17 bases between. The CDR3 DNA follows: TGCGCCAGCAGCTTGGTCGTCGGGGGGACAATGGATACGCAGTATTTT. Its translation: CASSLVVGGTMDTQYF. The full variable domain, rest sourced from reference TRBV5-1 and TRBJ2-3, is KAGVTQTPRYLIKTRGQQVTLSCSPISGHRSVSWYQQTPGQGLQFLFEYFSETQRNKGNFPGRFSGRQFSNSRSEMNVSTLELGDSALYLCASSLVVGGTMDTQYFGPGTRLTVL.

This clonotype was detected only a few times. The genes are TRBV11-2 and TRBJ2-1, with 9 bases that match TRBD2. The V gene's germline CDR1 is SGHAT and CDR2 FQNNGV. CDR3 size: 17 residues. The V segment lost 5 bases and the J segment 8 bases; nucleotides outside the gene matches: 16. The CDR3 sequence: CASSPLGAGGLGDEQFF. CDR3 nucleotide sequence: TGTGCCAGCAGCCCCTTGGGCGCGGGGGGGCTCGGGGATGAGCAGTTCTTC.

This clonotype was seen only a few times. V usage is TRBV29-1 and J usage is TRBJ2-3; D is uncertain. This CDR3 spans 13 amino acids. V dropped 6 bases and J dropped 0 bases, with 10 bases sitting between them. From germline, CDR1 is SQVTM and CDR2 ANQGSEA. The CDR3 here is CSVVDGSTDTQYF. CDR3 in DNA: TGCAGCGTAGTCGACGGTAGCACAGATACGCAGTATTTT.

The J gene is TRBJ1-1, the V gene TRBV6-5; weak D call: TRBD1 (6 bases). Looked up from germline, CDR1 is MNHEY and CDR2 is SVGAGI. The V end was cut by 7 bases, the J end by 1 base, with 13 bases between. The CDR3 consists of 14 residues. The chain's CDR3 is CASTRTDRNTEAFF. CDR3 in DNA: TGTGCCAGCACCCGGACAGACAGGAACACTGAAGCTTTCTTT.

This clonotype appeared many times. The rearrangement links TRBV20-1 to TRBJ2-1; 9 positions agree with TRBD1. With 6 bases clipped from V and 7 bases from J, the junction kept 13 bases outside the gene matches. CDR3 length: 15 amino acids. The germline V gene has CDR1 DFQATT and CDR2 SNEGSKA (reference sequence). CDR3 amino acids: CSAPQGGTGRNEQFF. The CDR3 bases are TGCAGTGCCCCACAAGGGGGGACAGGGCGAAATGAGCAGTTCTTC.

The gene calls are TRBV7-2 and TRBJ2-2; D unresolved. Per germline, CDR1 SGHTA and CDR2 FQGNSA. Between the trimmed V and J ends, which lost 5 bases and 6 bases, there was a span of 10 bases. There are 13 residues in the CDR3. The CDR3 here is CASSLFTAGELFF. The CDR3, as DNA: TGTGCCAGCAGCCTATTTACCGCCGGGGAGCTGTTTTTT.

This clonotype was counted a few times. The V gene is TRBV6-5, the J gene TRBJ1-2, with D unresolved. The V and J ends lost 6 bases and 8 bases respectively, with 16 bases between them. Germline values: CDR1 MNHEY, CDR2 SVGAGI. This CDR3 comprises 13 residues. The CDR3: CASRFKDRHGYTF. CDR3 nucleotide sequence: TGTGCCAGCAGGTTCAAGGACCGCCACGGCTACACCTTC.

This clonotype appeared a single time. This chain connects TRBV18 to TRBJ2-7; a possible D gene is TRBD1 (6 bases). Germline V lookup: CDR1 KGHSH, CDR2 LQKENI. V was trimmed by 4 bases and J by 3 bases, leaving 10 bases between them. The CDR3 spans 13 residues. CDR3 sequence (DNA): TGTGCCAGCTCACAGAGGACAGACTACGAGCAGTACTTC. It encodes CASSQRTDYEQYF. The full variable domain, in which reference TRBV18 and TRBJ2-7 provide the parts outside the CDR3, is NAGVMQNPRHLVRRRGQEARLRCSPMKGHSHVYWYRQLPEEGLKFMVYLQKENIIDESGMPKERFSAEFPKEGPSILRIQQVVRGDSAAYFCASSQRTDYEQYFGPGTRLTVT.

This clonotype came up a few times. CDR3 coding DNA: TGCGCCAGCAGCTTGGTCGGGGGATCAGATACGCAGTATTTT. Its protein product is CASSLVGGSDTQYF. This chain links TRBV5-1 with TRBJ2-3, with D possibly TRBD2 on 6 matching bases. Trimming stripped 0 bases from V and 4 bases from J, with 9 bases between. The V gene's germline CDR1 is SGHRS and CDR2 YFSETQ. The CDR3 is 14 amino acids.

This clonotype was observed a handful of times. The chain combines TRBV7-9 with TRBJ2-5; 7 positions match TRBD2. CDR1 is SEHNR and CDR2 is FQNEAQ in the germline V gene (reference sequence). V was pared by 4 bases and J by 5 bases, with 4 bases of the junction left unmatched. The CDR3 loop spans 13 amino acids. The CDR3 DNA is TGTGCCAGCAGCTGGGGGGGGGAGGAGACCCAGTACTTC. Amino acids: CASSWGGEETQYF.

This clonotype was seen ten or more times. The V call is TRBV29-1, the J call TRBJ2-5; weak D call: TRBD2 (7 bases). The CDR3 runs to 14 residues. The V and J ends lost 0 bases and 4 bases respectively, with 12 bases between them. Germline V gives CDR1 SQVTM, CDR2 ANQGSEA. The DNA for the CDR3 is TGCAGCGTTGAAGATAGGCGGGGGCGAGAGACCCAGTACTTC. Its protein is CSVEDRRGRETQYF.

A few counts support this clonotype. V and J are TRBV10-3 and TRBJ2-2; no definite D call. Trimming stripped 5 bases from V and 5 bases from J, with 6 bases between. The CDR3 has 12 residues. Germline-derived CDR1 and CDR2 are ENHRY and SYGVKD. CDR3 coding DNA: TGTGCCATCAGTTCGGAGACCGGGGAGCTGTTTTTT. This encodes CAISSETGELFF.

In its sample, this clonotype was seen a few times. V gene TRBV25-1 combines with J gene TRBJ2-3, with 9 bases matching TRBD2. There are 18 residues in the CDR3. Germline V lookup: CDR1 MGHDK, CDR2 SYGVNS. V was clipped by 3 bases and J by 5 bases; unmatched bases: 15. CDR3 residues: CASSDPLGGGGAGDTQYF. CDR3 in DNA: TGTGCCAGCAGTGATCCGTTAGGTGGCGGGGGGGCTGGAGATACGCAGTATTTT.

The chain combines TRBV20-1 with TRBJ2-1, with D possibly called TRBD1 or TRBD2 (6 bases each). This CDR3 contains 14 residues. The germline CDR1 and CDR2 sequences are DFQATT and SNEGSKA (reference sequence). The V end was cut by 6 bases, the J end by 0 bases, with 12 bases between. CDR3 protein: CSARGPRSYNEQFF. The CDR3 coding sequence is TGCAGTGCCCGGGGGCCCCGCTCCTACAATGAGCAGTTCTTC.

This clonotype showed up just a few times. The chain couples TRBV7-2 to TRBJ2-2, with 8 bases matching TRBD1. The CDR3 is 15 amino acids. The germline CDR1 and CDR2 sequences are SGHTA and FQGNSA. The trim removed 6 bases at V and 2 bases at J, leaving 5 bases unmatched. CDR3 loop: CASRLTGANTGELFF. Here the CDR3 DNA reads TGTGCCAGCAGGTTGACAGGGGCAAACACCGGGGAGCTGTTTTTT.

The chain recombines TRBV4-2 with TRBJ2-3, with D unclear. V was shortened by 4 bases and J by 5 bases, with 4 bases between the two germline ends. The CDR3 loop spans 11 amino acids. In germline, CDR1 is LGHNA, CDR2 YNFKEQ. For the CDR3, the DNA is TGTGCCAGCAGCCGTGAAGATACGCAGTATTTT. Protein sequence: CASSREDTQYF.

This chain links TRBV10-3 with TRBJ1-2, with 7 bases fitting TRBD1. Germline V gene data show CDR1 as ENHRY and CDR2 as SYGVKD. This CDR3 spans 18 amino acids. Trimming at V came to 0 bases and at J to 3 bases, leaving 13 bases not matched to a gene. In DNA form, the CDR3 reads TGTGCCATCAGTGAGTCTAGGGGGCGAGGACGGAAAGACTATGGCTACACCTTC. Translating gives CAISESRGRGRKDYGYTF.

J is TRBJ2-3 and V is TRBV12-5, with D possibly TRBD1 on 6 matching bases. CDR3 length: 14 residues. Germline CDR1 is LGHNT and CDR2 is FRNRAP. Trimming removed 5 bases from V and 2 bases from J, with 11 bases in between. DNA of the CDR3: TGTGCTAGTGGTACAGGACAGTCCACAGATACGCAGTATTTT. This codes for CASGTGQSTDTQYF.

The chain is built from TRBV12-3 or TRBV12-4 and TRBJ2-2; 8 bases match TRBD2. V dropped 3 bases and J dropped 0; count of bases not matched to a gene: 9. The CDR3 loop spans 18 amino acids. CDR3 nucleotides: TGTGCCAGCAGTTTGGGTTCGGGGGGGGTCGCGAACACCGGGGAGCTGTTTTTT. Translating gives CASSLGSGGVANTGELFF.

This clonotype was seen a handful of times. The V gene is TRBV3-1, the J gene TRBJ2-3; D gene unclear. Germline assignment: CDR1 LGHDT and CDR2 YNNKEL (reference sequence). The CDR3 length is 13 residues. Trimming took 4 bases from V and 7 from J, leaving 12 bases between them. In nucleotides, the CDR3 is TGTGCCAGCAGCCCATGGTCTACCCATACGCAGTATTTT. Its translation: CASSPWSTHTQYF.

The chain couples TRBV7-2 to TRBJ2-1, with D unclear. The germline CDR1 and CDR2 sequences are SGHTA and FQGNSA. V gave up 2 bases and J gave up 5 bases, with 22 bases separating them. The CDR3 totals 18 residues. The CDR3 bases are TGTGCCAGCAGCTTAAGTTGGCTGTCGGGCCAAGGCAACAATGAGCAGTTCTTC. Translation: CASSLSWLSGQGNNEQFF.